Listed below are T cell receptor beta chains from one sample, sequenced in a study of blood T cell repertoires in COVID-19. Using immunoSEQ multiplex PCR, the repertoire was profiled, and TCRdb retains in-frame clones only, with some absent. The data hold roughly 65,000 clones, with over 80% observed a single time. The sequencing input was peripheral blood. These receptors all stem from a human donor in a cohort sampled during active COVID-19. Each CDR3 is given with its conserved first and last residue. Fields, in order: J gene, D gene, clone size, V gene, CDR3 DNA, CDR3 protein. The D gene is left open where the match is weak. Rows may omit the clone size; those that give it use once, few, many or a size class.

>TRBJ2-1|TRBD2|.|TRBV4-2
TGTGCCAGCAGCCAAGATCGGGGGGATCCTGAGCAGTTCTTC
CASSQDRGDPEQFF
>TRBJ2-1|TRBD2|.|TRBV11-2
TGTGCCAGCAGCCTCGGGACTAGCGGCTACAATGAGCAGTTCTTC
CASSLGTSGYNEQFF
>TRBJ2-5|TRBD2|.|TRBV28
TGTGCCAGCAGCTCAACTCGGGGGGTAGAGACCCAGTACTTC
CASSSTRGVETQYF
>TRBJ1-4|.|.|TRBV7-9
TGTGCCAGCAGCTTATCGCGCGAAAAACTGTTTTTT
CASSLSREKLFF
>TRBJ2-7|TRBD1|once|TRBV18
TGTGCCAGCTCACAAACGCAGGGGGCTCTATACGAGCAGTACTTC
CASSQTQGALYEQYF
>TRBJ2-7|.|.|TRBV5-1
TGCGCCAGCAGCTGGCCGGACGACAGCATCTCCTACGAGCAGTACTTC
CASSWPDDSISYEQYF
>TRBJ1-5|TRBD1|.|TRBV19
TGTGCCAGTAGTATAGTTGGTACAGGGGCCAACAATCAGCCCCAGCATTTT
CASSIVGTGANNQPQHF
>TRBJ2-2|TRBD1|.|TRBV15
TGTGCCACCAGCAGAGCGGGACGACAGGGCGGGACCGGGGAGCTGTTTTTT
CATSRAGRQGGTGELFF
>TRBJ1-3|.|.|TRBV5-4
TGTGCCAGCAGCTTGGACCAGGGCCTTGGAAACACCATATATTTT
CASSLDQGLGNTIYF
>TRBJ1-4|.|.|TRBV14
TGTGCCAGCAGGCCGGCGGGGGACGGTAATGAAAAACTGTTTTTT
CASRPAGDGNEKLFF
>TRBJ2-3|.|.|TRBV5-1
TGCGCCAGCAGCGGGGGCCGAAGCACAGATACGCAGTATTTT
CASSGGRSTDTQYF
>TRBJ1-2|.|.|TRBV7-2
TGTGCCAGCAGCTTAGGTCCAGGGCCCAACTATGGCTACACCTTC
CASSLGPGPNYGYTF
>TRBJ2-7|.|few|TRBV4-1
TGCGCCAGCAGCCAAGTAATAGTACACGAGCAGTACTTC
CASSQVIVHEQYF
>TRBJ1-2|.|few|TRBV28
TGTGCCAGCAGTTACCCCGGACAGCTCAGCGGCTACACCTTC
CASSYPGQLSGYTF
>TRBJ1-4|TRBD1|.|TRBV19
TGTGCCAGTAGTTGGACAGGAAAAACTAATGAAAAACTGTTTTTT
CASSWTGKTNEKLFF
>TRBJ1-1|.|.|TRBV9
TGTGCCAGCAGCCCCGTCGGGGGGATGAACACTGAAGCTTTCTTT
CASSPVGGMNTEAFF
>TRBJ1-2|TRBD1|few|TRBV9
TGTGCCAGCAGCGCTCTCGGACAGGGGGCGAGAGGCTACACCTTC
CASSALGQGARGYTF
>TRBJ2-7|TRBD1|.|TRBV28
TGTGCCAGCAGGAGCGGACAGGGGGCGCTTGAGCAGTACTTC
CASRSGQGALEQYF
>TRBJ2-1|.|.|TRBV5-1
TGCGCCAGCAGCAAGGGGGGGGCACTGAATGAGCAGTTCTTC
CASSKGGALNEQFF
>TRBJ1-1|.|many|TRBV4-3
TGCGCCAGCAGCCAACTACAGGGAACCGCTGAAGCTTTCTTT
CASSQLQGTAEAFF
>TRBJ1-2|TRBD1|once|TRBV7-2
TGTGCCAGCAGCAGACAGGGGGCGCGGTATGGCTACACCTTC
CASSRQGARYGYTF
>TRBJ2-7|.|.|TRBV21-1
TGTGCCAGCAGCAAGGAGGGTTGGCTATACGAGCAGTACTTC
CASSKEGWLYEQYF
>TRBJ1-1|TRBD1|few|TRBV3-1/TRBV3-2
TGTGCCAGCAGCCAAGGAGGGGGCTACACTGAAGCTTTCTTT
CASSQGGGYTEAFF
>TRBJ2-3|TRBD2|.|TRBV28
TGTGCCAGCAGTTTAGGGAGGACTAGCGGAGGCACAGATACGCAGTATTTT
CASSLGRTSGGTDTQYF
>TRBJ2-7|.|.|TRBV19
TGTGCCAGTAGTATAGAGGGGGGCTACGAGCAGTACTTC
CASSIEGGYEQYF
>TRBJ2-2|.|.|TRBV5-8
TGTGCCAGCATTCCTCGGACATACGGCGCCGGGGAGCTGTTTTTT
CASIPRTYGAGELFF
>TRBJ2-5|.|.|TRBV7-9
TGTGCCAGCAGCTTAGCGGGACTCCGGTGGGAGACCCAGTACTTC
CASSLAGLRWETQYF
>TRBJ2-1|TRBD1|.|TRBV24-1
TGTGCCACCAGTGATTATGGACAGGGGTCCTACAATGAGCAGTTCTTC
CATSDYGQGSYNEQFF
>TRBJ2-1|.|.|TRBV5-4
TGTGCCAGCAGCTTGGAGGTTAGCGCCTACAATGAGCAGTTCTTC
CASSLEVSAYNEQFF
>TRBJ1-6|.|.|TRBV30
TGTGCCTGGAGTGTACCCGTTCCTAGTTCACCCCTCCACTTT
CAWSVPVPSSPLHF
>TRBJ1-2|.|once|TRBV7-9
TGTGCCAGCAGCAGGGGAGGGACTGACTATGGCTACACCTTC
CASSRGGTDYGYTF
>TRBJ2-1|.|.|TRBV29-1
TGCAGCGTTGTAGCCCGACTAGTGGGGAATGAGCAGTTCTTC
CSVVARLVGNEQFF
>TRBJ2-1|.|.|TRBV28
TGTGCCAGCAGTTTACTAGTTTCGACGGGTATCAATGAGCAGTTCTTC
CASSLLVSTGINEQFF
>TRBJ1-2|.|.|TRBV20-1
TGCAGTGCTAGTCTTCGGGGGAGGGGAAACTATGGCTACACCTTC
CSASLRGRGNYGYTF
>TRBJ1-4|TRBD1|.|TRBV28
TGTGCCAGCAGGCGACGGACAGGAGATGAAAAACTGTTTTTT
CASRRRTGDEKLFF
>TRBJ2-5|.|few|TRBV5-1
TGCGCCAGCAGCTTGAGGGAGTTCAGGGAGACCCAGTACTTC
CASSLREFRETQYF
>TRBJ1-5|TRBD1|few|TRBV7-2
TGTGCCAGCAGTACAGGGGATTTTGGCAATCAGCCCCAGCATTTT
CASSTGDFGNQPQHF
>TRBJ2-5|.|.|TRBV2
TGTGCCAGCAGTGAACGGGGGAGACGGGAGACCCAGTACTTC
CASSERGRRETQYF
>TRBJ1-6|.|.|TRBV28
TGTGCCAGCAGTTCCGACGGGAATTCACCCCTCCACTTT
CASSSDGNSPLHF
>TRBJ2-7|TRBD1|.|TRBV7-8
TGTGCCAGCAGCTTTCCCTGGGACAGGACCCCCTACGAGCAGTACTTC
CASSFPWDRTPYEQYF
>TRBJ1-5|.|.|TRBV12-3/TRBV12-4
TGTGCCAGCAGTTTAGTGGAGGGGCCCCAGCATTTT
CASSLVEGPQHF
>TRBJ2-5|TRBD1|.|TRBV19
TGTGCCAGTAGTATGGACAGGCAAGAGACCCAGTACTTC
CASSMDRQETQYF
>TRBJ2-5|TRBD2|.|TRBV6-2/TRBV6-3
TGTGCCAGCAGCACCCAGAGCGGGGGCGCCAGAGAGACCCAGTACTTC
CASSTQSGGARETQYF
>TRBJ1-1|.|.|TRBV27
TGTGCCAGCAGTTTATTGGCACCCATGAACACTGAAGCTTTCTTT
CASSLLAPMNTEAFF
>TRBJ1-5|.|.|TRBV6-5
TGTGCCAGCAGTTCGGGAGGGACCAATCAGCCCCAGCATTTT
CASSSGGTNQPQHF
>TRBJ1-1|TRBD1|.|TRBV6-5
TGTGCCATTCAGGGGGTCACTGAAGCTTTCTTT
CAIQGVTEAFF
>TRBJ2-3|.|.|TRBV7-9
TGTGCCAGCAGCAACCTTGGGGAGAGCTCCTCCGTGGTCCAGTATTTT
CASSNLGESSSVVQYF
>TRBJ1-1|TRBD1|once|TRBV5-4
TGTGCCAGCAGCGGGCAGGACAGGCGGAACACTGAAGCTTTCTTT
CASSGQDRRNTEAFF
>TRBJ1-2|TRBD1|few|TRBV30
TGTGCCTGGAGTGAAGGGACAGGGATTGAAGGCTACACCTTC
CAWSEGTGIEGYTF
>TRBJ2-1|.|.|TRBV4-1
TGCGCCAGCAGGAGAGCCTTGGTTGACAATGAGCAGTTCTTC
CASRRALVDNEQFF